A selection of T cell receptor beta chains follows, all from one sample in a study of T cells in Graves' hyperthyroidism and ophthalmopathy. TCRdb reprocessed the multiplex PCR reads via MiXCR and lists one record per CDR3 protein. The table records 450,000 to 550,000 distinct CDR3 sequences, approximately 25% of them present only once. Sequenced: blood. The source of these receptors is a woman in her twenties or thirties with Graves' ophthalmopathy. CDR3s include the opening cysteine and the closing phenylalanine or tryptophan. The order of the fields is CDR3 length, J gene, V gene, D gene, clone size, CDR3 DNA, CDR3 protein. A D gene is named only where the DNA matches it firmly. Size is omitted from some rows. Given values are once, few, many or a class for expanded clones.

>15|TRBJ2-5|TRBV6-2/TRBV6-3|-|-
TGTGCCAGCCTCCGGAGGGTAGGGTACCAAGAGACCCAGTACTTC
CASLRRVGYQETQYF
>19|TRBJ1-2|TRBV6-2/TRBV6-3|-|few
TGTGCCAGCAGTTACTCGTTTCAGGGCCCCATCAGATCTAACTATGGCTACACCTTC
CASSYSFQGPIRSNYGYTF
>16|TRBJ2-7|TRBV12-3/TRBV12-4|TRBD2|many
TGTGCCAGCAGTTTAGCTAGGCGGGGGGGCGGCTACGAGCAGTACTTC
CASSLARRGGGYEQYF
>15|TRBJ1-2|TRBV18|TRBD1|many
TGTGCCAGCTCACCACCCTCGGGACAGCGGGATGGCTACACCTTC
CASSPPSGQRDGYTF
>16|TRBJ1-5|TRBV12-3/TRBV12-4|-|many
TGTGCCAGCAGTCGGGGTCAGCCTAATAGCAATCAGCCCCAGCATTTT
CASSRGQPNSNQPQHF
>16|TRBJ1-2|TRBV4-1|TRBD1|-
TGCGCCAGCAGCCATCCCCGGACAGGGGAGCTGAATGGCTACACCTTC
CASSHPRTGELNGYTF
>14|TRBJ2-2|TRBV24-1|-|few
TGTGCCACCAGTGACAGGGGGGTCACCGGGGAGCTGTTTTTT
CATSDRGVTGELFF
>13|TRBJ2-7|TRBV7-9|-|once
TGTGCCAGCAGCTTAGCGTATCAGTACGAGCAGTACTTC
CASSLAYQYEQYF
>15|TRBJ2-7|TRBV18|-|few
TGTGCCAGCTCTCCCGGGACCGCCGAGATCTACGAGCAGTACTTC
CASSPGTAEIYEQYF
>18|TRBJ2-2|TRBV11-2|TRBD1|-
TGTGCCAGCAGCAACCCTCTTTGGGGACAGACCTACACCGGGGAGCTGTTTTTT
CASSNPLWGQTYTGELFF
>15|TRBJ2-7|TRBV28|-|few
TGTGCCAGCAGTTTAGGTAGAGGGGGGGTCTACGAGCAGTACTTC
CASSLGRGGVYEQYF
>15|TRBJ1-1|TRBV5-4|TRBD1|-
TGTGCCAGCAGCGCCCCACCGGACAGGGACAACGAAGCTTTCTTT
CASSAPPDRDNEAFF
>15|TRBJ2-5|TRBV2|-|few
TGTGCCAGCAGTGATCCGTCGGCAGGGCCAAAGACCCAGTACTTC
CASSDPSAGPKTQYF
>17|TRBJ2-4|TRBV5-6|TRBD1|-
TGTGCCAGCAGCCATAAGACAGGGCTCCGAGCCAAAAACATTCAGTACTTC
CASSHKTGLRAKNIQYF
>17|TRBJ1-5|TRBV29-1|-|few
TGCAGCGTTGAAAAGTCTTCGGGACACGGGAGCAATCAGCCCCAGCATTTT
CSVEKSSGHGSNQPQHF
>16|TRBJ2-7|TRBV6-1|TRBD2|few
TGTGCCAGCAGGAGGGGTCCTAGCGGCCAGTCCTACGAGCAGTACTTC
CASRRGPSGQSYEQYF
>14|TRBJ1-6|TRBV12-3/TRBV12-4|-|many
TGTGCCAGCAGTTTAAGTGGGCGCGGTTCACCCCTCCACTTT
CASSLSGRGSPLHF
>15|TRBJ2-7|TRBV6-5|-|many
TGTGCCAGCAGGAGTTTTACAGGGGGGGTATACGAGCAGTACTTC
CASRSFTGGVYEQYF
>15|TRBJ1-2|TRBV18|-|-
TGTGCCAGCTCACCACCGGGGCAGGATGGCTATGGCTACACCTTC
CASSPPGQDGYGYTF
>14|TRBJ2-7|TRBV7-2|-|-
TGTGCCAGCAGCTTTGTTCCGGCCTCCTACGAGCAGTACTTC
CASSFVPASYEQYF
>17|TRBJ2-5|TRBV27|TRBD2|many
TGTGCCAGCAGTTCGGGGCGGGGGGGATCCTTTCAAGAGACCCAGTACTTC
CASSSGRGGSFQETQYF
>14|TRBJ1-1|TRBV10-3|-|-
TGTGCCATCAGTGAGCGGGGGGCTGGGACTGAAGCTTTCTTT
CAISERGAGTEAFF
>14|TRBJ2-2|TRBV2|-|many
TGTGCCAGCAGTGGACTAATGAACACCGGGGAGCTGTTTTTT
CASSGLMNTGELFF
>12|TRBJ2-2|TRBV30|-|-
TGTGCCCGGGGGACGGGGACCGGGGAGCTGTTTTTT
CARGTGTGELFF
>13|TRBJ2-2|TRBV20-1|-|many
TGCAGTGCTAGTATTGATAACACCGGGGAGCTGTTTTTT
CSASIDNTGELFF
>14|TRBJ1-2|TRBV5-5|TRBD1|many
TGTGCCAGCAGCTGGGGACAGGAGAGCTATGGCTACACCTTC
CASSWGQESYGYTF
>14|TRBJ1-2|TRBV19|TRBD1|-
TGTGCCAGTAGGGTGATGAAGGGGGCTGGTGGCTACACCTTC
CASRVMKGAGGYTF
>15|TRBJ2-5|TRBV6-1|TRBD1|many
TGTGCCAGCAGTGCCCGGGACAGGGGCCAAGAGACCCAGTACTTC
CASSARDRGQETQYF
>15|TRBJ1-2|TRBV6-1|-|-
TGTGCCAGCAGCCAAAATAGGGGGACTTCGGGTGGCTACACCTTC
CASSQNRGTSGGYTF
>13|TRBJ1-1|TRBV29-1|-|many
TGCAGCGTTGTTAGACAGGTTAACACTGAAGCTTTCTTT
CSVVRQVNTEAFF
>16|TRBJ1-2|TRBV6-1|-|-
TGTGCCAGCAGCCCAAGAGGGGGGGTAGCTAACTATGGCTACACCTTC
CASSPRGGVANYGYTF
>11|TRBJ2-7|TRBV30|-|many
TGTGCCTGGCGGCTTTCCTACGAGCAGTACTTC
CAWRLSYEQYF
>13|TRBJ2-3|TRBV12-3/TRBV12-4|-|many
TGTGCCAGCAGCACACTAAGCACAGATACGCAGTATTTT
CASSTLSTDTQYF
>13|TRBJ2-5|TRBV7-6|-|many
TGTGCCAGCAGCGCGAGACTAGTGGAGACCCAGTACTTC
CASSARLVETQYF
>15|TRBJ1-1|TRBV12-3/TRBV12-4|TRBD1|once
TGTGCCAGCAGTTGGGGGACAGGGGGAAGGACTGAAGCTTTCTTT
CASSWGTGGRTEAFF
>12|TRBJ2-4|TRBV6-1|-|many
TGTGCCAGCAGTGGAGGCCGGGACATTCAGTACTTC
CASSGGRDIQYF
>14|TRBJ2-5|TRBV20-1|TRBD2|many
TGCAGTGCTAGAATAGCGGGGGCCCAAGAGACCCAGTACTTC
CSARIAGAQETQYF
>12|TRBJ1-2|TRBV12-3/TRBV12-4|-|many
TGTGCCAGCAGCCCTGGAGGGTATGGCTACACCTTC
CASSPGGYGYTF
>15|TRBJ2-7|TRBV11-2|TRBD2|many
TGTGCCAGCAGCCATGTTGGCGGGGGCTCCTACGAGCAGTACTTC
CASSHVGGGSYEQYF
>15|TRBJ1-5|TRBV12-3/TRBV12-4|-|few
TGTGCCAGCAGTTTTGGCATCTGGGAGTTCGCCGTCCAGCATTTT
CASSFGIWEFAVQHF
>16|TRBJ1-5|TRBV12-3/TRBV12-4|-|many
TGTGCCAGCAGTTCAATTTTCGACCCCAAATTCCAGCCCCAGCATTTT
CASSSIFDPKFQPQHF
>15|TRBJ1-2|TRBV29-1|-|-
TGCAGCGTTGAGTCGGTGGCAGGGGCTAACTATGGCTTCACCTTC
CSVESVAGANYGFTF
>12|TRBJ2-7|TRBV28|TRBD1|many
TGTGCCAGCAGGGGACAGGGCTACGAGCAGTACTTC
CASRGQGYEQYF
>11|TRBJ2-5|TRBV18|-|many
TGTGCCAGCAGTCCTGAAGAGACCCAGTACTTC
CASSPEETQYF
>15|TRBJ1-1|TRBV7-8|-|many
TGTGCCAGCAGCTTAATTACCCCTAAGGCCTCTGAAGCTTTCTTT
CASSLITPKASEAFF
>14|TRBJ2-7|TRBV28|-|once
TGTGCCAGCAGGGGGGGCCTATGGGGCCACGAGCAGTACTTC
CASRGGLWGHEQYF
>17|TRBJ2-2|TRBV20-1|-|-
TGCAGTGCGCCTCCAGAGGGGGGGGCATATAACACCGGGGAGCTGTTTTTT
CSAPPEGGAYNTGELFF
>17|TRBJ2-3|TRBV13|-|many
TGTGCCAGCAGCTTAATAGCGGGGACAGGGATAATAGATACGCAGTATTTT
CASSLIAGTGIIDTQYF
>18|TRBJ1-1|TRBV6-2/TRBV6-3|TRBD1|many
TGTGCCAGCAGTTACTCAACCCCTTTCAGGACAGGGAACACTGAAGCTTTCTTT
CASSYSTPFRTGNTEAFF